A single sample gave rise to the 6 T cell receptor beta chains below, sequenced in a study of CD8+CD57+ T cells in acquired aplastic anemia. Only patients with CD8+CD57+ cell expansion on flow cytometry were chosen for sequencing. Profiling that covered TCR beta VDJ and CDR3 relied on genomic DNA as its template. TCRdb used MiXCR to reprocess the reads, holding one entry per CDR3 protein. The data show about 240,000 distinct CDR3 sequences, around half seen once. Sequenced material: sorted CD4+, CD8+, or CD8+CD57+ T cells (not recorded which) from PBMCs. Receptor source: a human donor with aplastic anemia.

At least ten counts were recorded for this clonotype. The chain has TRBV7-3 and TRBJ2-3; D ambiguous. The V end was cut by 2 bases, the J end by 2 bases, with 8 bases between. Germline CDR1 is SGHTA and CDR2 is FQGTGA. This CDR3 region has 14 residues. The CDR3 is CASSLSGNTDTQYF. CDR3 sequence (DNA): TGTGCCAGCAGCTTATCTGGAAACACAGATACGCAGTATTTT.

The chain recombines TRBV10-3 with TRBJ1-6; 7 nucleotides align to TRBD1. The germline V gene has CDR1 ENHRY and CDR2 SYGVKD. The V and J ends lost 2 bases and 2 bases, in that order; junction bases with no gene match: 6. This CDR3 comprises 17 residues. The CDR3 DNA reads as TGTGCCATCAGTGAGCCCGGGACAGTGGCCTATAATTCACCCCTCCACTTT. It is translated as CAISEPGTVAYNSPLHF.

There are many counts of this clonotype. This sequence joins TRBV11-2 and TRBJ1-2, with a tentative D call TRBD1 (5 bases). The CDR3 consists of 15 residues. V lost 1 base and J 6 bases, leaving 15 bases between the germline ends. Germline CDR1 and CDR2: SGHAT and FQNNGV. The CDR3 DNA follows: TGTGCCAGCAGCTTAGGCTTTTCCAGGGCAGATGGCTACACCTTC. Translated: CASSLGFSRADGYTF.

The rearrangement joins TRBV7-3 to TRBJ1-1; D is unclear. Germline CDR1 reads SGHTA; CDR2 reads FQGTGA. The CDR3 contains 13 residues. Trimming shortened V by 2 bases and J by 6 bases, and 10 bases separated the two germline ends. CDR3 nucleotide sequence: TGTGCCAGCAGCTTAGTGGCGAGGGCTGAAGCTTTCTTT. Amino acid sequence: CASSLVARAEAFF.

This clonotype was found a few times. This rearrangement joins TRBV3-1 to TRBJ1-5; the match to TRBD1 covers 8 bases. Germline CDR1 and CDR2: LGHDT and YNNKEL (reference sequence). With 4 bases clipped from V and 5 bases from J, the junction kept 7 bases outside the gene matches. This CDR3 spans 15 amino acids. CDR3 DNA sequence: TGTGCCAGCAGCCCCACAGGGGGGATCGATCAGCCCCAGCATTTT. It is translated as CASSPTGGIDQPQHF.

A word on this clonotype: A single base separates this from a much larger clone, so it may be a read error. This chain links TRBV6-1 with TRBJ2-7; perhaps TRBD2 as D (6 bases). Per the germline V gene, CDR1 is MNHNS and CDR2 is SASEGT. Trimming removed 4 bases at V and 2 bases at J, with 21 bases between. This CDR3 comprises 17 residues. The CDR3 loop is CASSGTMRRLTAYEQYF. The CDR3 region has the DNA TGTGCCAGCAGTGGGACTATGAGGCGGTTGACAGCCTACGAGCAGTACTTC.